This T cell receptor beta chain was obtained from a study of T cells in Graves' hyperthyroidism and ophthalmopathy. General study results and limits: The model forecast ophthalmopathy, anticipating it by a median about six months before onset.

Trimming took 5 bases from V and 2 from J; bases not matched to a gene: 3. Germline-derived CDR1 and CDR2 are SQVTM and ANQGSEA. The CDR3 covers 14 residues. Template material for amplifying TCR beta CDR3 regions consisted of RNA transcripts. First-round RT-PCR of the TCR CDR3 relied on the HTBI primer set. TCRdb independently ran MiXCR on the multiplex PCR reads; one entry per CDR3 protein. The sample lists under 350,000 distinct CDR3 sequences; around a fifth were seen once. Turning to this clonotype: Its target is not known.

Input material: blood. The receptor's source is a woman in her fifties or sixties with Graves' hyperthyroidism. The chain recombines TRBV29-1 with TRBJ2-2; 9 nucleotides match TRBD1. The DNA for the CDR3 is TGCAGCGTTTGGACAGGGGAAAACACCGGGGAGCTGTTTTTT. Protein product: CSVWTGENTGELFF.